The present entry profiles one T cell receptor (beta chain) with its context. The antigen remains unidentified. This CDR3 is 16 amino acids long. V dropped 4 bases and J dropped 3; count of bases not matched to a gene: 5. The germline gives CDR1 SGHRS, CDR2 YFSETQ. These data are taken from a study of T-cell reconstitution after alpha-beta-depleted transplantation in children. Study-level results: Some patients' high day-60 TCRbeta diversity was traced to surviving recipient T cells and thymic progenitors. In patients about two months after transplant, alpha-beta T cells reportedly arose from several hundred expanded graft clones. The authors attributed T-cell counts and diversity one year after transplant mostly to newly produced T cells.

Unique molecular identifiers were incorporated when the TCRbeta library was constructed. TCRdb processed the PCR reads anew with MiXCR; each CDR3 protein has one entry. Here the sample spans 450,000 to 700,000 distinct CDR3 sequences, 27% being singletons. The TCR sequence derives from a boy younger than two with Wiskott-Aldrich syndrome, due to receive a stem cell transplant. This specimen consisted of PBMCs, obtained before TCRalphabeta/CD19-depleted stem cell transplant. The chain joins TRBV5-1 to TRBJ2-2; TRBD2 matches 11 bases. The CDR3 here is CASSQLTSGDTGELFF. The DNA of the CDR3 is TGCGCCAGCAGCCAGCTGACTAGCGGGGACACCGGGGAGCTGTTTTTT.